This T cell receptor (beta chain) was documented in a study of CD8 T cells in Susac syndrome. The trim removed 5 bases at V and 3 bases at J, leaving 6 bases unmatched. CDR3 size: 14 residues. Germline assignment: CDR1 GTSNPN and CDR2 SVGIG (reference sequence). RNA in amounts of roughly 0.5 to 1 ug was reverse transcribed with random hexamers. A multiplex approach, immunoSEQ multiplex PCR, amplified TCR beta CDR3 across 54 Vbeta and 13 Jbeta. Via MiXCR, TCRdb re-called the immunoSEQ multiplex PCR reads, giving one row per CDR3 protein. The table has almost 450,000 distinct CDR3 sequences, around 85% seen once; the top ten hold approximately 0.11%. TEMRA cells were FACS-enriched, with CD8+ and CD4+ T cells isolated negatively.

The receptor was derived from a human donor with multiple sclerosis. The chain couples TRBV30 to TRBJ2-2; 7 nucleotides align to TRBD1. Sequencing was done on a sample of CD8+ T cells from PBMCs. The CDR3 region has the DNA TGTGCCTGGGCGACAGGGATCCACACCGGGGAGCTGTTTTTT. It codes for CAWATGIHTGELFF.